This T cell receptor beta chain originates from a study of T cells expressing NK-cell markers. Overall study context: It was sorted CD3+CD56-NKG2C+, CD3+CD56+NKG2C- and CD3+CD56+NKG2C+ T cells that provided the TCR beta repertoires. The authors sequenced eight donors, of whom seven were HCMV-seropositive and one was seronegative. Study-wide results and caveats: In four donors, these clonotypes also led the CD3+CD56-NKG2C+ fraction.

The CDR3 sequence is 11 residues long. From germline, CDR1 is MNHEY and CDR2 SVGAGI. As to this clonotype: Its antigen is undetermined.

TCRdb re-called the 5' RACE reads and catalogs CDR3 proteins one per entry, DNA excluded. This repertoire includes around 100,000 distinct CDR3 sequences. Sequencing used blood T cells: a sorted CD56 or NKG2C T cell subset, CD4+ or CD8+ T cells, or bulk PBMC T cells (not recorded which). The sequence was obtained from a woman between 18 and 70 years old in good health. This chain joins TRBV6-5 and TRBJ1-1. CDR3 loop: CASRGNTEAFF.